A single sample gave rise to the 20 T cell receptor beta chains below, sequenced in a study of cytomegalovirus exposure and HLA in healthy donors. The study ran its PCR with 60 Vbeta and 13 Jbeta primers. Here immunoSEQ multiplex PCR was the method, and the copy in TCRdb shows in-frame clones only, minus some. The sample includes 55,000 to 70,000 clones, around 80% of them seen just once. Sequencing input: PBMCs. Receptors were obtained from a male donor in good health and CMV-seronegative.

The rearrangement uses TRBV2 and TRBJ2-7; D not certain. Trimming left V 10 bases short and J 11 bases short, with 15 bases between. Germline V gives CDR1 SNHLY, CDR2 FYNNEI. CDR3 length: 10 amino acids. The CDR3 here is CATRLPAEYF. The CDR3 region has the DNA TGTGCCACAAGGCTCCCCGCGGAGTACTTC.

The gene calls are TRBV11-2 and TRBJ2-3, with a possible D match to TRBD2 (5 bases). Looked up from germline, CDR1 is SGHAT and CDR2 is FQNNGV. This CDR3 has 15 residues. V was trimmed by 5 bases and J by 0 bases, leaving 12 bases between them. This chain's CDR3 is CASSIREKSTDTQYF. In nucleotides, the CDR3 is TGTGCCAGCAGCATCCGGGAAAAGAGCACAGATACGCAGTATTTT.

The V call is TRBV21-1, the J call TRBJ1-1; the DNA was not compared with TRBD1, the D call given in the table. TRBV21-1 is termed a pseudogene. CDR3 size: 13 residues. The CDR3 spells CASSAGETTEAFF. The CDR3, as DNA: TGTGCCAGCAGCGCAGGGGAAACCACTGAAGCTTTCTTT.

J is TRBJ2-7 and V is TRBV5-1, with 8 bases identical to TRBD1. The J segment lost 1 base and the V segment lost 5 bases, leaving 8 bases of the junction unmatched. The CDR3 runs to 15 residues. CDR1 and CDR2 (germline): SGHRS, YFSETQ. CDR3 DNA: TGCGCCAGCAGTTCGAGGGGGACAGGTTCCTACGAGCAGTACTTC. Translating gives CASSSRGTGSYEQYF.

The V call is TRBV27, the J call TRBJ1-2, with D possibly TRBD1 on 6 matching bases. The CDR3 extends over 13 amino acids. V was clipped by 4 bases and J by 6 bases, with 12 bases between them. The V gene's germline CDR1 is MNHEY and CDR2 SMNVEV (reference sequence). The CDR3 spells CASSSRGRDGYTF. The CDR3 nucleotides are TGTGCCAGCAGTTCCAGGGGAAGGGATGGCTACACCTTC.

This clone is a singleton in its sample. V gene TRBV14 combines with J gene TRBJ2-7; D might be TRBD2 (5 bases). Germline V gene lookup returns CDR1 SGHDN and CDR2 FVKESK. The CDR3 extends over 13 amino acids. Trimming removed 1 base from V and 6 bases from J, with 10 bases in between. CDR3 loop: CASSQGLRAEQYF. CDR3 nucleotides: TGTGCCAGCAGCCAAGGTCTGAGGGCCGAGCAGTACTTC.

This sequence joins TRBV30 and TRBJ1-4, with 7 nucleotides matching TRBD1. Germline loops: CDR1 GTSNPN, CDR2 SVGIG (reference sequence). This CDR3 has 16 amino acids. Losses at the gene ends were 0 bases for V and 8 bases for J; bases not matched to a gene: 12. In DNA form, the CDR3 reads TGTGCCTGGAGTGTAGGAGTGAGGACAGGCGGGGAAAAACTGTTTTTT. Its protein product is CAWSVGVRTGGEKLFF.

The J gene is TRBJ1-1, the V gene TRBV9; D possibly corresponds to TRBD1 (5 bases). The CDR3 consists of 14 residues. Trimming took 2 bases from V and 1 from J, leaving 9 bases between them. CDR1 is SGDLS and CDR2 is YYNGEE in the germline V gene. CDR3 protein: CASSVVTGNTEAFF. CDR3 in DNA: TGTGCCAGCAGCGTGGTAACAGGGAACACTGAAGCTTTCTTT.

The V call is TRBV13, the J call TRBJ1-2, with a tentative D call TRBD1 (6 bases). Germline V gene data show CDR1 as PRHDT and CDR2 as FYEKMQ (reference sequence). This CDR3 region has 14 residues. Trimming removed 2 bases from V and 1 base from J, with 8 bases in between. CDR3 bases: TGTGCCAGCAGCTTAAGGGGGTTTAACTATGGCTACACCTTC. It specifies CASSLRGFNYGYTF.

The CDR3 is CASRQFGGQPNSPLHF. For the CDR3, the DNA is TGTGCCAGTAGGCAATTCGGAGGACAGCCAAATTCACCCCTCCACTTT. The rearrangement links TRBV19 to TRBJ1-6; a possible D gene is TRBD1 (6 bases). The CDR3 contains 16 residues. Trimming took off 6 bases at V and 7 bases at J, with 19 bases between the two ends. Germline V gene sequence: CDR1 LNHDA, CDR2 SQIVND (reference sequence).

V and J are TRBV9 and TRBJ1-3, with 11 bases aligning to TRBD1. The V segment lost 3 bases and the J segment 2 bases; nucleotides outside the gene matches: 7. CDR1 and CDR2 (germline): SGDLS, YYNGEE. The CDR3 sequence is 17 residues long. CDR3: CASSGSGTGGTGNTIYF. CDR3 nucleotides: TGTGCCAGCAGCGGATCCGGGACAGGGGGAACTGGAAACACCATATATTTT.

In this sample, this clone turned up a few times. The chain couples TRBV10-3 to TRBJ2-3; 10 bases are shared with TRBD2. This CDR3 is built from 18 residues. V shed 0 bases and J 0 bases; nucleotides not matched to a gene: 6. CDR1 ENHRY and CDR2 SYGVKD come from the germline V gene. The CDR3 bases are TGTGCCATCAGTGAGTCGGCTAGCGGGGGCCCTAGCACAGATACGCAGTATTTT. It is translated as CAISESASGGPSTDTQYF.

This clone showed up just a few times. The chain links TRBV9 to TRBJ1-2; D call uncertain. The CDR3 consists of 15 residues. V was clipped by 0 bases and J by 2 bases, with 11 bases between them. CDR1 and CDR2 from the germline V gene are SGDLS and YYNGEE. The CDR3 bases are TGTGCCAGCAGCGTAGCTAACGCACCCAACTATGGCTACACCTTC. It translates to CASSVANAPNYGYTF.

V gene TRBV4-2 combines with J gene TRBJ2-7, with D possibly TRBD2 on 6 matching bases. Trimming stripped 4 bases from V and 6 bases from J, with 19 bases between. The CDR3 extends over 15 amino acids. CDR1 is LGHNA and CDR2 is YNFKEQ in the germline V gene. CDR3 amino acids: CASSPSGGNRREQYF. CDR3 sequence (DNA): TGTGCCAGCAGCCCAAGTGGGGGGAACCGGCGCGAGCAGTACTTC.

The chain employs TRBV7-6 and TRBJ2-7; 9 bases map to TRBD2. The CDR3 totals 17 residues. Germline values: CDR1 SGHVS, CDR2 FNYEAQ. With 0 bases clipped from V and 1 base from J, the junction kept 7 bases outside the gene matches. CDR3 nucleotide sequence: TGTGCCAGCAGCTTAGCTGCGGTAGCGGGGGATTCCTACGAGCAGTACTTC. Protein product: CASSLAAVAGDSYEQYF. The entire variable domain, with the rest obtained from reference TRBV7-6 and TRBJ2-7, is as follows: GAGVSQSPRYKVTKRGQDVALRCDPISGHVSLYWYRQALGQGPEFLTYFNYEAQQDKSGLPNDRFSAERPEGSISTLTIQRTEQRDSAMYRCASSLAAVAGDSYEQYFGPGTRLTVT.

The V gene is TRBV19, the J gene TRBJ2-3; 9 bases match TRBD2. This CDR3 has 19 amino acids. The germline V gene has CDR1 LNHDA and CDR2 SQIVND (reference sequence). Trimming cost V 0 bases and J 2 bases; bases outside gene matches: 12. This CDR3 reads CASSIDRGGGVYDTDTQYF. DNA of the CDR3: TGTGCCAGTAGTATAGATCGCGGGGGGGGCGTATATGACACAGATACGCAGTATTTT.

Only a few counts were recorded for this clone. V and J are TRBV30 and TRBJ1-2; D call uncertain. The ends were cut back, 1 base at V and 4 bases at J, with 13 bases in the middle. The CDR3 is 14 residues long. Germline CDR1 GTSNPN, CDR2 SVGIG (reference sequence). This chain's CDR3 is CAWSARRASYGYTF. The CDR3 DNA reads TGTGCCTGGAGTGCCCGGCGGGCAAGCTATGGCTACACCTTC.

The chain recombines TRBV5-1 with TRBJ1-1; maybe TRBD1 (6 bases). V was cut by 0 bases and J by 3 bases, with 12 bases left in between. Per germline, CDR1 SGHRS and CDR2 YFSETQ. The CDR3 totals 15 residues. The CDR3, as DNA: TGCGCCAGCAGCTTGGAAGGCAGGGGTGACACTGAAGCTTTCTTT. Its protein is CASSLEGRGDTEAFF.

J is TRBJ1-2 and V is TRBV7-9; D remains unclear. Trimming left V 3 bases short and J 6 bases short, with 8 bases between. Germline CDR1 reads SEHNR; CDR2 reads FQNEAQ (reference sequence). This CDR3 contains 12 residues. The CDR3 region is CASSFIEDGYTF. The CDR3 region has the DNA TGTGCCAGCAGCTTTATAGAAGATGGCTACACCTTC.

J is TRBJ1-1 and V is TRBV18, with D unclear. The CDR3 has 15 residues. CDR1 and CDR2 (germline): KGHSH, LQKENI. V was shortened by 2 bases and J by 1 base, with 11 bases between the two germline ends. CDR3 bases: TGTGCCAGCTCACCAATAGTTGCTTCGAACACTGAAGCTTTCTTT. Amino acid sequence: CASSPIVASNTEAFF.